This is a list of T cell receptor beta chains from one sample in a study of blood T cell repertoires in COVID-19. Only in-frame clones appear in the TCRdb table, and some are missing; sequencing was by immunoSEQ multiplex PCR. The sample shows roughly 430,000 clones, 70% to 90% of them seen only once. The specimen sequenced was PBMCs or T cells enriched from blood (not recorded which). The receptors were gathered from a woman between 40 and 50 years old with acute COVID-19. Both conserved end residues are part of each CDR3. The D gene is left open where the match is weak. Clone size, where shown, is once, few, many, or a class for clones that have expanded.

v_gene: TRBV7-2
d_gene: TRBD1
abundance: few
j_gene: TRBJ1-3
CDR3nt: TGTGCCAGCAGCCATACCACCGGGACAGGGCCCTACTCTGGAAACACCATATATTTT
CDR3aa: CASSHTTGTGPYSGNTIYF

v_gene: TRBV21-1
d_gene: -
abundance: few
j_gene: TRBJ1-5
CDR3nt: TGTGCCAGCAGCCAGAGGACAGTACATCAGCCCCAGCATTTT
CDR3aa: CASSQRTVHQPQHF

v_gene: TRBV6-5
d_gene: -
abundance: -
j_gene: TRBJ2-7
CDR3nt: TGTGCCAGCATCAGGACAGCCAGCTCCTACGAGCAGTACTTC
CDR3aa: CASIRTASSYEQYF

v_gene: TRBV29-1
d_gene: -
abundance: -
j_gene: TRBJ1-6
CDR3nt: TGCAGCGTTCAGCGGGGGGGAGTGGATTCACCCCTCCACTTT
CDR3aa: CSVQRGGVDSPLHF

v_gene: TRBV18
d_gene: TRBD1
abundance: -
j_gene: TRBJ1-6
CDR3nt: TGTGCCAGCTCGGAGGGACAGAGTTCACCCCTCCACTTT
CDR3aa: CASSEGQSSPLHF

v_gene: TRBV6-5
d_gene: TRBD1
abundance: -
j_gene: TRBJ1-2
CDR3nt: TGTGCCAGCAGTAGCCGGGACAGGACCTATGGCTACACCTTC
CDR3aa: CASSSRDRTYGYTF

v_gene: TRBV7-9
d_gene: -
abundance: -
j_gene: TRBJ2-1
CDR3nt: TGTGCCAGCAGCTTAGGACGGGACAATGAGCAGTTCTTC
CDR3aa: CASSLGRDNEQFF

v_gene: TRBV5-4
d_gene: TRBD1
abundance: -
j_gene: TRBJ1-2
CDR3nt: TGTGCCAGCAGCTGGCGACACTCCGGGACAGGGGATGGCTACACCTTC
CDR3aa: CASSWRHSGTGDGYTF

v_gene: TRBV20-1
d_gene: TRBD2
abundance: -
j_gene: TRBJ2-7
CDR3nt: TGCAGTGCTAGTGAGCGGGGGGCAAACGAGCAGTACTTC
CDR3aa: CSASERGANEQYF

v_gene: TRBV9
d_gene: -
abundance: -
j_gene: TRBJ1-1
CDR3nt: TGTGCCAGCAGCATCGGACTTAACACTGAAGCTTTCTTT
CDR3aa: CASSIGLNTEAFF

v_gene: TRBV3-1/TRBV3-2
d_gene: -
abundance: few
j_gene: TRBJ1-2
CDR3nt: TGTGCCAGCAGCCAAGGCACAGAGCTAATCTTCTATGGCTACACCTTC
CDR3aa: CASSQGTELIFYGYTF

v_gene: TRBV5-5
d_gene: -
abundance: -
j_gene: TRBJ1-2
CDR3nt: TGTGCCAGCAGCTTTGGCCGGGGTTACTATGGCTACACCTTC
CDR3aa: CASSFGRGYYGYTF

v_gene: TRBV7-9
d_gene: -
abundance: -
j_gene: TRBJ2-2
CDR3nt: TGTGCCAGCAGCGAGGGTCTCATAGGATCGAACACCGGGGAGCTGTTTTTT
CDR3aa: CASSEGLIGSNTGELFF

v_gene: TRBV19
d_gene: TRBD1
abundance: once
j_gene: TRBJ2-7
CDR3nt: TGTGCCAGTAGTAGGGACAGGGTGAGCTCCTACGAGCAGTACTTC
CDR3aa: CASSRDRVSSYEQYF

v_gene: TRBV18
d_gene: -
abundance: -
j_gene: TRBJ1-1
CDR3nt: TGTGCCAGCTCATCGGACAGGAACACTGAAGCTTTCTTT
CDR3aa: CASSSDRNTEAFF

v_gene: TRBV5-4
d_gene: -
abundance: once
j_gene: TRBJ2-2
CDR3nt: TGTGCCAGCAGCGACCAGGGGCGCAACACCGGGGAGCTGTTTTTT
CDR3aa: CASSDQGRNTGELFF

v_gene: TRBV5-1
d_gene: -
abundance: -
j_gene: TRBJ1-2
CDR3nt: TGCGCCAGCAGCAGACTCGGAGGGGAGGCCTATGGCTACACCTTC
CDR3aa: CASSRLGGEAYGYTF

v_gene: TRBV2
d_gene: -
abundance: -
j_gene: TRBJ2-7
CDR3nt: TGTGCCAGCAGCAACAGGGTGCGGGACGAGCAGTACTTC
CDR3aa: CASSNRVRDEQYF

v_gene: TRBV3-1/TRBV3-2
d_gene: TRBD2
abundance: -
j_gene: TRBJ2-5
CDR3nt: TGTGCCAGCACGGCTAGCGGGATTGAAGAGACCCAGTACTTC
CDR3aa: CASTASGIEETQYF

v_gene: TRBV10-1
d_gene: -
abundance: -
j_gene: TRBJ2-1
CDR3nt: TGCGCCAGCAGTCACGGGATAGGGGGTGAGCAGTTCTTC
CDR3aa: CASSHGIGGEQFF

v_gene: TRBV30
d_gene: TRBD1
abundance: -
j_gene: TRBJ1-4
CDR3nt: TGTGCCTGGAGTGTTGGGGGACAGGGGTATGAAAAACTGTTTTTT
CDR3aa: CAWSVGGQGYEKLFF

v_gene: TRBV19
d_gene: TRBD1
abundance: -
j_gene: TRBJ1-5
CDR3nt: TGTGCCAGTAGTACGAGGACAGGGGCCCGCAATCAGCCCCAGCATTTT
CDR3aa: CASSTRTGARNQPQHF